The following is a T cell receptor beta chain sequence with its context. Its antigen target is currently unknown. It has no much larger one-base neighbor in the sample; base qualities were not kept. In total, approximately 690 healthy bone marrow donors made up the cohort. At the time of sampling, all cohort members were nominally healthy, though unrecorded immune exposures were likely present. The donor was CMV seronegative and was included in the group of a few hundred seronegative cohort members. Each donor provided a peripheral blood sample, and peripheral blood mononuclear cells were used for TCR beta sequencing. Genomic DNA was extracted from the blood cell samples with the Qiagen DNeasy Blood Extraction Kit. Receptors were amplified or captured by the immunoSEQ multiplex PCR assay. For the multiplex PCR, a mixture combining 60 forward primers for TCR Vbeta segments and 13 reverse primers for TCR Jbeta segments was used. A multiplex PCR assay on genomic DNA amplified the CDR3 region of rearranged TCR beta genes. Amplified TCR beta libraries were sequenced as 87-base-pair reads on the Illumina HiSeq System. The original pipeline was this. A later analysis counted around 72 million unique TCR beta chains across the 500 to 850 repertoires, and 10 million to 11 million of these chains were shared by at least two donors. A nearest-neighbor algorithm error-corrected the raw reads and collapsed the reads into unique sequences, merging closely related sequences to remove PCR and sequencing errors. To assign V, D and J gene segments, CDR3 sequences were aligned to IMGT reference sequences. Each retained sequence needed at least a six-nucleotide match to both a V gene segment and a J gene segment. Rearrangements were classified as productive when the CDR3 lacked stop codons and remained in frame with V and J, and all other rearrangements were classified as non-productive. Following IMGT convention, CDR3 was defined as the stretch from the second conserved V-encoded cysteine to the conserved J-encoded phenylalanine. The earlier analysis of about 560 of the donors excluded any sequence lacking an unambiguous match to a single V gene segment. An earlier analysis of some 610 of the donors called V segments functional above 56.7% productive rearrangements and segregating when the between-donor standard deviation exceeded 5%. A statistical classification framework was developed to diagnose cytomegalovirus status using the catalog of TCR beta chain sequences. In a later analysis, V and J genes were assigned by comparing TCR nucleotide sequences against IMGT/GENE-DB human TR gene sequences. In a later analysis, CDR3 sequences and most-parsimonious VDJ recombination scenarios were assigned using the TCRdist pipeline. In a later analysis, each TCR beta chain was defined by its CDR3 amino acid sequence together with its V-gene family, and reads lacking a unique V-gene family were excluded. In a later analysis, nearly 600 highly shared, low-generation-probability nucleotide sequences were removed to address suspected cross-contamination and a sequencing artifact. A later analysis calculated a clonal expansion index for each public chain from normalized within-repertoire ranks of inferred template counts. In a later analysis, generation probabilities were computed using a VDJ recombination model fitted to out-of-frame rearrangements, and the results were checked against IGoR. Hypergeometric tests were used in a later analysis to score TCR-TCR, TCR-HLA and TCR-CMV co-occurrence, with a repertoire-size bias correction applied to the TCR pairs. False discovery rates were estimated in a later analysis by permuting HLA or CMV assignments 20 times. In a later analysis, co-occurring TCRs were grouped using DBSCAN, and TCRdist sequence similarity was added for clustering within HLA-allele-positive subsets. Co-occurrence clustering excluded repertoires with fewer than 30,000 or more than 120,000 public chains, plus five with anomalous nucleotide sharing. TCRdb mirrors the immuneACCESS table, restricted to in-frame sequences. Some clones are absent from its copies; in checked studies, under half trace to an unresolved V gene, and the reason for the others is unknown. V, J and clone size are those of that table, while D and trimming were read from the DNA. Counted in this sample were about 160,000 clones; 81% of them appeared once. In total, the top ten clones hold about 1.9% of the sample.

This specimen belongs to a study of cytomegalovirus exposure and HLA in healthy donors (TCRdb year 2017). With regard to the full study: In an earlier analysis of under 750 of the donors, 276 Gb of sequence data and 90 million to 130 million unique TCR beta sequences from 180 million or so T cells were reported. An early release covering some 640 HLA-typed donors comprised roughly 300 gigabases of sequencing data and some 79 million unique TCR sequences. Of the 300 to 500 genotyped donors, approximately 80% were placed in the genetic ancestry cluster associated with self-reported Caucasian donors. The study aimed to test whether cataloging public T cell receptors could reveal signatures of past pathogen exposure. The study used immunosequencing to profile the T cell repertoires of 666 subjects and linked those repertoires to cytomegalovirus serostatus. Besides the first cohort of approximately 670 subjects, a separate validation cohort made up of 90 to 150 different subjects was used. The study combined high-throughput TCR immunosequencing, statistical association of individual TCRs with disease status, and machine learning to predict cytomegalovirus infection status. A later analysis re-examined previously published TCR beta repertoires from roughly 650 donors and added high-resolution HLA genotyping to investigate patterns of TCR occurrence. Rather than using new phenotypic data, the later analysis identified candidate immune exposures from TCR beta sequences and from how often those sequences occurred across donors. An earlier analysis of some 500 of the donors used high-throughput TCR beta sequencing to judge whether each TCR beta V gene segment behaved as functional or pseudogenic. Donor age, sex, ethnicity and CMV serostatus were compiled alongside the repertoire data. A later genetic analysis took genome-wide SNP genotypes for about three fifths of the 666 donors and used that subset as a discovery cohort. All discovery cohort repertoires had been generated on a single sequencing platform. Both class I and class II loci were covered by HLA typing, at four-digit resolution. The number of donors typed differed by locus, with about 629-640 for A, B, C, DRB1 and DQB1, over 500 for DQA1, 606 for DPA1, and under 490 for DPB1. Four to six DR-DQ haplotypes were handled as single units for association and clustering because linkage in the cohort was strong. Across some 400 genotyped donors of the cohort, an average of about 240,000 unique TCR beta nucleotide sequences per donor were sequenced, and 15% to 20% of those sequences were non-productive. The paper's findings and limits, for the study overall: A further reported finding was that TCR beta sequences accurately predicted the HLA-A and HLA-B alleles for most subjects in the first cohort. Linkage disequilibrium might explain the correlated functional status among segregating V segments, but an unknown experimental factor could not be ruled out. A group of highly shared sequence variants was considered likely to be a technical artifact of the sequencing pipeline. The only immune exposure information available for the cohort was CMV serostatus. Only TCR beta chains were sequenced in this cohort, and the absence of alpha or paired-chain data limited detectable features. Sequencing depth was assumed to be roughly uniform across donors in the presence/absence analyses, though that assumption may not hold. HLA typing was unavailable for some donors at each locus, so association tests used only the typed subset. In a later analysis, around 17,000 TCR beta sequences were associated with specific HLA alleles at a false discovery rate of 0.05. In both the original and validation cohorts, the classifier was reported to diagnose cytomegalovirus status with high specificity and sensitivity. According to a later analysis, parvovirus B19, influenza, CMV and Epstein-Barr virus appeared linked to several top co-occurrence clusters. In a later analysis, most CMV-associated TCR beta chains were found to appear HLA-restricted, with HLA associations seemingly driven largely by CMV exposure. The authors suggested that the approach could potentially be generalized to other disease states and immunological phenotypes. An association between a missense DCLRE1C variant and V-gene and J-gene trimming of TCR beta chains was found in a later genetic analysis and replicated in an independent cohort. Because the 87-base-pair reads could not distinguish some IMGT-functional V segments, including TRBV6-2 and TRBV6-3, those segments were excluded. A later analysis found that TCR association rates varied across HLA loci, with DRB1 alleles showing the most associated TCRs and HLA-C alleles the fewest. In a later analysis, HLA-associated TCR beta chains showed more clonal expansion and lower generation probabilities than non-associated chains that were equally common. When HLA alleles, especially DR and DQ, strongly co-occurred, attributing TCR associations to individual alleles was difficult. While some public TCRs were present in many individuals, most TCR sequences turned up only very rarely across donors. Because counts were too low, about 18 rarely observed V segments, including chromosome 9 orphons, were left out of the earlier analysis of approximately 500 of the donors. An earlier analysis of approximately 530 of the donors showed that most TCR beta V segments appeared in productive rearrangements either about 87% or about 30% of the time, which broadly matched IMGT annotations. A total of 164 TCR beta chains were listed by the study as associated with cytomegalovirus. According to a later genetic analysis, donors in an Asian-associated ancestry cluster had fewer N-insertions in productive TCRs than the roughly 700-donor mean. A few of the identified cytomegalovirus-associated TCR beta chains were confirmed in vitro to be specific for cytomegalovirus antigens.

CDR1 and CDR2 are read off the germline V gene as SGHRS and YFSETQ. Compared with germline, V lacks 0 bases and J lacks 7 bases; bases without a gene match: 8. Inclusive of the bounding cysteine and phenylalanine, the CDR3 is 16 residues long. Left in the record is the CDR3 DNA by itself, 48 bases read in frame from the first base. The rearranged chain carries TRBV5-1 and TRBJ2-2; 8 junctional bases match TRBD2. This sequence was found in a woman in her late teens or twenties in good health and CMV-seronegative. Input material: PBMCs. The CDR3: CASSLVVQGTSGELFF. The sequenced DNA: TGCGCCAGCAGCTTGGTTGTCCAGGGGACTAGCGGGGAGCTGTTTTTT.